Listed below are T cell receptor beta chains from one sample, sequenced in a study of blood T cell repertoires in COVID-19. Data came from immunoSEQ multiplex PCR; TCRdb stores just in-frame clones and leaves some out. The data hold over 85,000 clones, with approximately 84% observed a single time. Sequenced input: peripheral blood. The receptors shown here come from a man aged 40-49 years with active or convalescent COVID-19. Both conserved end residues are part of each CDR3. The order of the fields is D gene, V gene, clone size, J gene, CDR3 protein, CDR3 DNA. A D gene is named only where the DNA matches it firmly. Clone size is stated in some rows and not others, as once, few, many or a class when expanded.

>TRBD1|TRBV27|.|TRBJ2-2
CASSLNQGDAGELFF
TGTGCCAGCAGTTTAAACCAGGGGGACGCCGGGGAGCTGTTTTTT
>TRBD1|TRBV6-5|.|TRBJ1-1
CASTQRTGKVSEAFF
TGTGCCAGCACTCAAAGGACAGGGAAAGTAAGTGAAGCTTTCTTT
>TRBD2|TRBV5-1|.|TRBJ2-5
CASSWQGGETQYF
TGCGCCAGCAGTTGGCAGGGAGGGGAGACCCAGTACTTC
>.|TRBV5-5|.|TRBJ1-6
CASSSDAPRQFSPLHF
TGTGCCAGCAGCTCGGACGCCCCTCGACAGTTTTCACCCCTCCACTTT
>.|TRBV7-2|once|TRBJ2-6
CASSLRGGVSGANVLTF
TGTGCCAGCAGTTTAAGAGGCGGTGTTTCTGGGGCCAACGTCCTGACTTTC
>TRBD2|TRBV6-5|.|TRBJ2-1
CASSYSGTGGQNEQFF
TGTGCCAGCAGTTACTCGGGGACGGGGGGGCAGAATGAGCAGTTCTTC
>TRBD1|TRBV4-2|few|TRBJ1-2
CASSQRATGTGIGDRYGYTF
TGTGCCAGCAGCCAAAGGGCAACCGGGACAGGGATCGGTGATAGGTATGGCTACACCTTC
>.|TRBV9|.|TRBJ2-7
CASSDQQGGSEQYF
TGTGCCAGCAGTGACCAACAGGGAGGGAGCGAGCAGTACTTC
>TRBD2|TRBV7-3|.|TRBJ2-1
CASSPDSGGLTYNEQFF
TGTGCCAGCAGCCCAGATAGCGGGGGCCTTACCTACAATGAGCAGTTCTTC
>.|TRBV19|.|TRBJ1-1
CASSISGVDFF
TGTGCCAGTAGTATATCGGGGGTTGATTTCTTT
>TRBD2|TRBV4-3|once|TRBJ2-7
CASSQSLAGGPYEQYF
TGCGCCAGCAGCCAGTCCCTAGCGGGGGGGCCTTACGAGCAGTACTTC
>TRBD2|TRBV6-4|.|TRBJ2-3
CASSTTSGSTDTQYF
TGTGCCAGCAGCACCACTAGCGGAAGCACAGATACGCAGTATTTT
>TRBD1|TRBV4-3|.|TRBJ1-1
CASSHPGQMNTEAFF
TGCGCCAGCAGCCACCCGGGACAGATGAACACTGAAGCTTTCTTT
>TRBD1|TRBV24-1|.|TRBJ2-2
CATSDPRDSGTGELFF
TGTGCCACCAGTGATCCCCGGGACAGTGGCACCGGGGAGCTGTTTTTT
>TRBD1|TRBV27|.|TRBJ2-3
CASSFRDRSTDTQYF
TGTGCCAGCAGTTTCCGGGACAGGAGCACAGATACGCAGTATTTT
>TRBD2|TRBV9|.|TRBJ2-5
CASSISSGGGETQYF
TGTGCCAGCAGCATCTCTAGCGGGGGGGGCGAGACCCAGTACTTC
>TRBD2|TRBV7-9|.|TRBJ2-5
CASSFILTSGGVKETQYF
TGTGCCAGCAGCTTTATCCTGACTAGCGGGGGGGTTAAAGAGACCCAGTACTTC
>.|TRBV6-5|.|TRBJ2-7
CASSSDQVSEQYF
TGTGCCAGCAGTTCAGATCAGGTTTCCGAGCAGTACTTC
>TRBD2|TRBV20-1|.|TRBJ2-7
CSALGLTEQYF
TGCAGTGCTTTGGGACTAACCGAGCAGTACTTC
>TRBD2|TRBV5-5|.|TRBJ2-1
CASSPLAPASGTSSYNEQFF
TGTGCCAGCAGCCCCTTGGCGCCGGCTAGCGGTACGAGCTCCTACAATGAGCAGTTCTTC
>TRBD1|TRBV5-8|.|TRBJ1-6
CASSSRGNSPLHF
TGTGCCAGCAGCTCCAGGGGGAATTCACCCCTCCACTTT
>.|TRBV13|.|TRBJ1-1
CASSSGKNTEAFF
TGTGCCAGCAGCTCGGGAAAGAACACTGAAGCTTTCTTT
>.|TRBV5-4|.|TRBJ1-2
CASSLSTTNYGYTF
TGTGCCAGCAGCTTGTCCACTACTAACTATGGCTACACCTTC
>TRBD2|TRBV29-1|.|TRBJ2-3
CSVLKRQVDLAGGVTDTQYF
TGCAGCGTTCTAAAACGACAGGTTGATCTAGCGGGGGGAGTCACAGATACGCAGTATTTT
>TRBD1|TRBV6-5|.|TRBJ2-7
CASSFRQGGTYEQYF
TGTGCCAGCAGTTTCCGACAGGGGGGGACCTACGAGCAGTACTTC
>TRBD2|TRBV7-9|.|TRBJ2-5
CASSLNPGLEETQYF
TGTGCCAGCAGCTTGAACCCGGGACTAGAAGAGACCCAGTACTTC
>.|TRBV7-2|.|TRBJ2-2
CASSPRGFGELFF
TGTGCCAGCAGCCCCCGCGGTTTCGGGGAGCTGTTTTTT
>.|TRBV6-1|few|TRBJ1-2
CASSEPPDYGYTF
TGTGCCAGCAGTGAACCCCCAGACTATGGCTACACCTTC
>.|TRBV7-9|.|TRBJ2-7
CASSIDTSVGEQYF
TGTGCCAGCAGCATCGACACATCAGTAGGCGAGCAGTACTTC
>.|TRBV10-3|.|TRBJ1-5
CAISAGSDNQPQHF
TGTGCCATCTCGGCCGGGTCGGACAATCAGCCCCAGCATTTT
>.|TRBV6-5|.|TRBJ1-1
CASSLTSTGRPEAFF
TGTGCCAGCAGTCTTACCTCTACAGGTAGGCCTGAAGCTTTCTTT
>.|TRBV6-5|.|TRBJ2-7
CASSDSSSLYEQYF
TGTGCCAGCAGTGACTCTAGCTCACTATACGAGCAGTACTTC
>.|TRBV6-5|.|TRBJ1-6
CASSPRNSPLHF
TGTGCCAGCAGCCCCCGGAATTCACCCCTCCACTTT
>TRBD1|TRBV30|.|TRBJ2-7
CAWSKGTGGYEQYF
TGTGCCTGGAGTAAAGGGACAGGGGGCTACGAGCAGTACTTC
>TRBD1|TRBV5-1|.|TRBJ1-1
CASSLGTGVTETEAFF
TGCGCCAGCAGCTTGGGGACAGGGGTTACGGAAACTGAAGCTTTCTTT
>TRBD1|TRBV6-6|.|TRBJ2-4
CASIAPGQGNIQYF
TGTGCCAGCATCGCCCCGGGACAGGGAAACATTCAGTACTTC
>TRBD1|TRBV5-4|.|TRBJ2-1
CASSIPGQGNEQFF
TGTGCCAGCAGCATTCCGGGACAGGGAAATGAGCAGTTCTTC
>TRBD1|TRBV19|.|TRBJ1-5
CATDYGQGPTWGNQPQHF
TGTGCCACCGATTATGGACAGGGGCCTACTTGGGGCAATCAGCCCCAGCATTTT
>TRBD2|TRBV5-4|.|TRBJ2-4
CASSLWTSGAVAKNIQYF
TGTGCCAGCAGCTTATGGACTAGCGGGGCGGTAGCCAAAAACATTCAGTACTTC